Included here is one T cell receptor (beta chain) sequence, with context. Its cognate antigen is unknown. The record originates from a study of CD8 T cells in Susac syndrome. Study outcomes and limitations: The greatest CD8+ clonal expansion in Susac occurred in TEMRA cells and in active patients.

Reverse transcription of about 0.5 to 1 ug RNA was carried out with random hexamers. MiXCR, run by TCRdb on the immunoSEQ multiplex PCR reads, gives a single entry per CDR3 protein. The table lists tens of thousands of distinct CDR3 sequences, about 96% of them singletons. Trimming took off 5 bases at V and 4 bases at J, with 17 bases between the two ends. The CDR3 is 15 residues long. Germline values: CDR1 LNHDA, CDR2 SQIVND (reference sequence). The sequenced sample consisted of CD8+ T cells from PBMCs. The rearrangement joins TRBV19 to TRBJ2-5; TRBD2 is a possible D gene (5 bases). The TCR originated in a human donor with Susac syndrome. CDR3 region: CASSLDLRVGETQYF. The DNA for the CDR3 is TGTGCCAGTAGTCTGGACTTAAGAGTCGGAGAGACCCAGTACTTC.